This T cell receptor (beta chain) was recovered during a study of T-cell reconstitution after alpha-beta-depleted transplantation in children. Study-wide points: Two months or so post-transplant, alpha-beta T cells reportedly derived from several hundred expanded graft clones. Hyperexpanded clones declined; after one year, newly produced T cells mostly supplied diversity. Some patients' high day-60 TCRbeta diversity was attributed to recipient cells surviving conditioning.

This clonotype appeared many times. The target antigen is unknown. Unique molecular identifiers tagged the TCRbeta library. TCRdb re-called the PCR reads through MiXCR, storing one row per CDR3 protein. This sample has roughly 280,000 distinct CDR3 sequences, with around a tenth found just once. CDR1 is MDHEN and CDR2 is SYDVKM in the germline V gene. The CDR3 has 17 amino acids. The V and J ends lost 3 bases and 2 bases respectively, with 14 bases between them. The material was peripheral blood, obtained 180 days after TCRalphabeta/CD19-depleted stem cell transplant. The chain recombines TRBV28 with TRBJ2-6; no clear D gene. The source of this sequence is a male patient aged 2 to 9 who had a stem cell transplant for chronic granulomatous disease, so the T cells may come from the graft donor. This CDR3 reads CASSLSSGWAGANVLTF. The DNA for the CDR3 is TGTGCCAGCAGTTTGTCAAGTGGGTGGGCTGGGGCCAACGTCCTGACTTTC.